This TCR beta chain stems from a study of identifying expanded T cells in peripheral blood (dated 2019 in TCRdb). In terms of the full investigation: Technical replicates were generated by sequencing separate aliquots of the same genomic DNA pool, with four replicates compared pairwise. What the authors observed across the whole study: Between technical replicates the binomial model flagged approximately 1.1 differentially abundant clones, whereas over about two weeks the binomial model flagged about 15 and over roughly four weeks 19 to 20. The authors expected that biological variance in healthy repertoires might rise further over much longer intervals, such as months to years. Across all healthy-donor time intervals, the beta-binomial model significantly lowered both the number of clones called differentially abundant and the false-positive rate. Across all healthy donors, variance in clone template counts between roughly 2-week samples was found to increase significantly with total template count.

No immune events, such as infections, were documented for the healthy donors during the collection period. Blood repertoires from healthy donors were used as a training cohort for calibrating time-dependent variance in a beta-binomial model of differential abundance of T-cell clones. There were 10 healthy donors in the training cohort, of whom 3 were female and 7 were male. An age range of roughly 29 to 65 years, with an average of about 39 years, was recorded for the donors. Whole blood from each healthy donor was obtained from a commercial supplier and was collected at three time points two to three weeks apart. For immunosequencing, genomic DNA was extracted from whole blood that had not been sorted. From cysteine to phenylalanine, the CDR3 is 12 amino acids long. Only CDR3 DNA is held: 36 bases, read in frame from base 1. CDR1 ENHRY and CDR2 SYGVKD are derived from the germline V gene. For this chain, trimming is 8 bases at the V end and 12 bases at the J end, and the number of junction bases without a gene match is 8.

Concerning this clone: No cognate antigen has been identified for it. It has no much larger one-base neighbor in the sample; base qualities were not kept.

TCRbeta CDR3 regions were profiled by bias-controlled multiplex PCR amplification of genomic DNA with the immunoSEQ Assay. Concerning the study's data processing: The absolute abundance of each unique TCRbeta CDR3 region was quantified after sequences were collapsed and filtered. Differential abundance was assessed using a binomial (Fisher-equivalent) model and a beta-binomial model in which time-dependent variance fitted from healthy donors was added. Clones with fewer than 5 combined templates were removed, and differential abundance was called for clones with a Benjamini-Hochberg FDR below 0.01. Using the form v = (b*log(k)+a)^2, the beta-binomial variance was modeled as a function of the total template count across the two samples. TCRdb limited this immuneACCESS table to in-frame rearrangements with V and J called. A share of clones is missing; checked studies link under half to unresolved V genes, and the rest is unexplained. Clonal size and the V and J genes are those of that table, whereas D and trimming came from the DNA. For this sample the table gives about 120,000 clones, of which about four fifths were detected only once. Of the sample, around 3.3% is held by the ten largest clones.

Sequenced input: blood. The chain links TRBV10-3 with TRBJ1-4; 8 nucleotides in the junction match TRBD1. The source is a person aged 18 to 70 in good health. The sequenced DNA: TGTGCCATCGGAGACAGGGGCTTCGAACTGTTTTTT. It encodes CAIGDRGFELFF.